This TCR beta chain was documented in a study of blood T cell repertoires in COVID-19. Measured with immunoSEQ multiplex PCR; TCRdb has only the in-frame clones, and not every one. The table has fewer than 250,000 clones, approximately 80% seen once. In this sample, this clone turned up a few times. The J segment lost 8 bases and the V segment lost 2 bases, leaving 6 bases of the junction unmatched. The CDR3 contains 14 residues. Looked up from germline, CDR1 is SGHNT and CDR2 is YYREEE (reference sequence). This TCR was recovered from an elderly woman with COVID-19, enrolled during active disease. The chain joins TRBV5-4 to TRBJ1-4; TRBD1 agrees at 7 bases. Sequencing was performed on peripheral blood. The CDR3 loop is CASSLQGSREKLFF. CDR3 bases: TGTGCCAGCAGCTTACAGGGGTCTCGGGAAAAACTGTTTTTT.